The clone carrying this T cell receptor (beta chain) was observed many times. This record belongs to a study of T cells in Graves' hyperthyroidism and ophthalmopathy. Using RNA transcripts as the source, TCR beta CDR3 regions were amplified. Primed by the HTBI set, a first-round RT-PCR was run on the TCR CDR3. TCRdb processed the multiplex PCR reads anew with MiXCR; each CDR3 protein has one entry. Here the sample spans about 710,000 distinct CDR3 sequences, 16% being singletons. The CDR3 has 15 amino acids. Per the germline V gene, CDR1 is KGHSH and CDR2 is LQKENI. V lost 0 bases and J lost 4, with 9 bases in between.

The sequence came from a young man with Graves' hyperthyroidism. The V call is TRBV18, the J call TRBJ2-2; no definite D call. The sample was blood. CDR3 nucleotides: TGTGCCAGCTCACCACCCTTATGGGCCACCGGGGAGCTGTTTTTT. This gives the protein CASSPPLWATGELFF.